One and the same sample provided the 26 T cell receptor beta chains below, sequenced in a study of cytomegalovirus exposure and HLA in healthy donors. Researchers ran the PCR with 60 Vbeta and 13 Jbeta primers. TCRdb's copy holds only in-frame clones and misses some; the assay was immunoSEQ multiplex PCR. The table has about 130,000 clones, less than 80% seen once; the top ten hold approximately 3.5%. The sequenced sample consisted of PBMCs. All receptors derive from a man aged 25 to 40 in good health and CMV-seronegative.

Turning to this clone: A junction boundary mismatches the germline segment, possibly from a read error. Other DNA sequences in this specimen translate into the identical CDR3. The rearrangement joins TRBV28 to TRBJ1-5; no clear D. The CDR3 has 15 residues. The germline gives CDR1 MDHEN, CDR2 SYDVKM. The CDR3 loop reads CASSFRGIGNQPQHF. For the CDR3, the DNA is TGTGCCAGCAGTTTCCGCGGCATCGGGAATCAACCCCAGCATTTT.

The chain carries TRBV27 and TRBJ2-7; possible D gene TRBD2, 7 bases. The CDR3 contains 15 residues. V lost 2 bases and J 0 bases, leaving 11 bases between the germline ends. CDR1 is MNHEY and CDR2 is SMNVEV in the germline V gene (reference sequence). CDR3 DNA: TGTGCCAGCAGTTTAAGGGGGGGTGACTCCTACGAGCAGTACTTC. Its translation: CASSLRGGDSYEQYF.

This rearrangement joins TRBV29-1 to TRBJ2-2; TRBD1 aligns across 8 bases. The junction had 15 bases not matched to a gene; V was cut back by 6 bases and J by 6 bases. The CDR3 spans 16 residues. Germline V CDR1 and CDR2: SQVTM, ANQGSEA. For the CDR3, the DNA is TGCAGCGTCCCCGGGACAGGTGGGGATCGGGCCGGGGAGCTGTTTTTT. Translating it yields CSVPGTGGDRAGELFF.

The chain has TRBV9 and TRBJ2-5, with TRBD2 matching over 14 bases. The CDR3 runs to 17 residues. The V gene's germline CDR1 is SGDLS and CDR2 YYNGEE. Trimming at V came to 3 bases and at J to 4 bases, leaving 8 bases not matched to a gene. CDR3 coding DNA: TGTGCCAGCAGCGCTGGGACTAGCGGGGGAGGAGGAGAGACCCAGTACTTC. Residues: CASSAGTSGGGGETQYF.

J is TRBJ2-1 and V is TRBV6-1; D is possibly TRBD1 (5 bases). Trimming left V 3 bases short and J 9 bases short, with 12 bases between. This CDR3 has 13 residues. Per the germline V gene, CDR1 is MNHNS and CDR2 is SASEGT. The CDR3 bases are TGTGCCAGCAGTGAGCAGGGATGGGGTGAGCAGTTCTTC. Translation: CASSEQGWGEQFF.

The chain is built from TRBV4-3 and TRBJ1-2; 8 bases map to TRBD1. J lost 8 bases, V lost 2 bases, and 10 bases had no gene match. CDR1 is LGHNA and CDR2 is YSLEER in the germline V gene. CDR3 length: 15 amino acids. CDR3 sequence reads: CASSQPQDRVGGYTF. The CDR3 coding sequence is TGCGCCAGCAGCCAACCCCAGGACAGGGTCGGCGGCTACACCTTC.

The chain links TRBV6-5 to TRBJ1-1, with D perhaps matching TRBD1 (6 bases). The CDR3 runs 14 residues. CDR1 is MNHEY, CDR2 SVGAGI, per germline. Trimming removed 0 bases at V and 8 bases at J, with 13 bases between. CDR3 nucleotide sequence: TGTGCCAGCAGTTACTCCCCAGGACAGCCCGAAGCTTTCTTT. Its protein product is CASSYSPGQPEAFF.

This clone appeared a single time. The gene calls are TRBV7-9 and TRBJ2-3, with TRBD1 as a possible D gene (6 bases). Trimming cost V 4 bases and J 6 bases, with 8 bases left between them. Per the germline V gene, CDR1 is SEHNR and CDR2 is FQNEAQ (reference sequence). The CDR3 totals 12 residues. The CDR3 DNA follows: TGTGCCAGCAGCTCCCAGGGGGATACGCAGTATTTT. It is translated as CASSSQGDTQYF.

There are a few counts of this clone. The CDR3 region is CASSGTSGGLIYNEQFF. CDR3 nucleotides: TGTGCCAGCAGCGGGACTAGCGGGGGGCTCATCTACAATGAGCAGTTCTTC. The rearrangement uses TRBV11-2 and TRBJ2-1; the match to TRBD2 covers 15 bases. Losses at the gene ends were 5 bases for V and 3 bases for J; bases not matched to a gene: 5. This CDR3 has 17 residues. The germline gives CDR1 SGHAT, CDR2 FQNNGV.

The V call is TRBV5-6, the J call TRBJ2-5; D gene ambiguous. Trimming shortened V by 2 bases and J by 6 bases, and 11 bases separated the two germline ends. The CDR3 extends over 13 amino acids. CDR1 SGHDT and CDR2 YYEEEE come from the germline V gene. The CDR3 spells CASSFLPPQTQYF. The CDR3 nucleotides read TGTGCCAGCAGCTTTCTTCCCCCCCAGACCCAGTACTTC.

The V and J genes are TRBV2 and TRBJ1-2; 12 nucleotides align to TRBD1. The CDR3 has 14 residues. The ends lost 4 bases at V and 8 bases at J; junction bases unmatched: 5. From germline, CDR1 is SNHLY and CDR2 FYNNEI. The CDR3 spells CASSGDRGRWGYTF. Written as DNA, the CDR3 is TGTGCCAGCAGTGGGGACAGGGGGCGGTGGGGCTACACCTTC.

V usage is TRBV4-1 and J usage is TRBJ2-6; possible D gene TRBD1, 6 bases. Germline V CDR1 and CDR2: MGHRA, YSYEKL. The CDR3 consists of 16 residues. The V gene lost 0 bases and the J gene lost 2 bases, with 8 bases spanning the gap. CDR3 region: CASSQDWGPGANVLTF. CDR3 nucleotide sequence: TGCGCCAGCAGCCAAGATTGGGGGCCTGGGGCCAACGTCCTGACTTTC.

In this sample, this clone turned up once. V usage is TRBV7-8 and J usage is TRBJ2-2; D is perhaps TRBD1 (5 bases). This CDR3 is built from 16 residues. Trimming cost V 1 base and J 3 bases, with 12 bases left between them. CDR1 SGHVS and CDR2 FQNEAQ come from the germline V gene. CDR3 in DNA: TGTGCCAGCAGCTTAGTTAGGGGTGGGGACACCGGGGAGCTGTTTTTT. It codes for CASSLVRGGDTGELFF. The full variable domain, its missing parts supplied by reference TRBV7-8 and TRBJ2-2, is GAGVSQSPRYKVAKRGQDVALRCDPISGHVSLFWYQQALGQGPEFLTYFQNEAQLDKSGLPSDRFFAERPEGSVSTLKIQRTQQEDSAVYLCASSLVRGGDTGELFFGEGSRLTVL.

The chain uses TRBV30 and TRBJ1-3; no definite D call. Per the germline V gene, CDR1 is GTSNPN and CDR2 is SVGIG (reference sequence). Trimming shortened V by 1 base and J by 5 bases, and 3 bases separated the two germline ends. The CDR3 spans 11 residues. The CDR3 loop reads CAWSDRNTIYF. CDR3 bases: TGTGCCTGGAGTGATAGAAACACCATATATTTT.

The gene calls are TRBV7-7 and TRBJ2-1; D perhaps matches TRBD2 (6 bases). From germline, CDR1 is SSHAT and CDR2 FNYEAQ (reference sequence). The CDR3 length is 12 residues. V was trimmed by 8 bases and J by 9 bases, leaving 14 bases between them. The CDR3 DNA reads TGTGCCAGCGAGAGTATGGGAGGTGAGCAGTTCTTC. Protein: CASESMGGEQFF.

This rearrangement joins TRBV5-1 to TRBJ1-1; D gene uncertain. Trimming shortened V by 0 bases and J by 3 bases, and 6 bases separated the two germline ends. The germline V gene encodes CDR1 SGHRS and CDR2 YFSETQ. The CDR3 spans 13 residues. CDR3 nucleotides: TGCGCCAGCAGCTTGGCCCCCGACACTGAAGCTTTCTTT. Amino acid sequence: CASSLAPDTEAFF.

The chain recombines TRBV5-1 with TRBJ1-4; a possible D gene is TRBD1 (5 bases). CDR1 is SGHRS and CDR2 is YFSETQ in the germline V gene. The CDR3 totals 16 residues. The V end lost 0 bases, the J end lost 1 base, and 10 bases lay between the germline ends. CDR3 sequence reads: CASSLGQMVTNEKLFF. CDR3 nucleotide sequence: TGCGCCAGCAGCTTGGGACAGATGGTAACTAATGAAAAACTGTTTTTT.

The chain is built from TRBV27 and TRBJ1-6; D gene ambiguous. CDR1 MNHEY and CDR2 SMNVEV come from the germline V gene (reference sequence). The CDR3 runs 14 residues. With 6 bases removed from V and 7 bases from J, the gap between germline ends came to 13 bases. In DNA, the CDR3 is TGTGCCAGCAGCAGGTTCACCCGGAATTCACCCCTCCACTTT. Its protein product is CASSRFTRNSPLHF.

This clone was seen a handful of times. The rearrangement links TRBV28 to TRBJ1-4; possible D gene TRBD1, 6 bases. The CDR3 is made up of 15 amino acids. V was trimmed by 5 bases and J by 5 bases, leaving 15 bases between them. CDR1 is MDHEN, CDR2 SYDVKM, per germline. This CDR3 reads CASSTLGGANEKLFF. The CDR3 DNA reads TGTGCCAGCAGTACCCTGGGGGGGGCGAATGAAAAACTGTTTTTT.

The J gene is TRBJ2-7, the V gene TRBV11-2; 10 bases map to TRBD1. Germline V gene lookup returns CDR1 SGHAT and CDR2 FQNNGV. V trimming: 1 base; J trimming: 1 base; junction bases outside the gene matches: 4. The CDR3 has 16 amino acids. CDR3 sequence reads: CASSLGDRGFSYEQYF. CDR3 DNA: TGTGCCAGCAGCTTAGGGGACAGGGGATTTTCCTACGAGCAGTACTTC.

The rearrangement links TRBV27 to TRBJ2-1; TRBD2 matches at 10 bases. V dropped 6 bases and J dropped 9; count of bases not matched to a gene: 11. This CDR3 has 15 residues. Looked up from germline, CDR1 is MNHEY and CDR2 is SMNVEV (reference sequence). CDR3 in amino acids: CASRYIAGGSSEQFF. The CDR3 region has the DNA TGTGCCAGCAGATATATAGCGGGGGGTAGTAGTGAGCAGTTCTTC.

The chain has TRBV21-1 and TRBJ2-2; the table's D call of TRBD1 was not tested on the DNA. TRBV21-1 is marked as a pseudogene. This CDR3 comprises 18 residues. CDR3 nucleotide sequence: TGTGCCAGCAGCAACTGTCCCGGGACAGGGAATAACACCGGGGAGCTGTTTTTT. It encodes CASSNCPGTGNNTGELFF.

There are a few counts of this clone. The chain is built from TRBV27 and TRBJ2-7; TRBD1 matches 7 bases. Germline lookup yields CDR1 MNHEY and CDR2 SMNVEV (reference sequence). The V segment lost 5 bases and the J segment 0 bases; nucleotides outside the gene matches: 4. CDR3 length: 14 residues. CDR3 coding DNA: TGTGCCAGCAGTGCCGACAGGGTCTCCTACGAGCAGTACTTC. Protein: CASSADRVSYEQYF.

The chain is built from TRBV5-1 and TRBJ1-2; maybe TRBD1 (5 bases). Germline-derived CDR1 and CDR2 are SGHRS and YFSETQ. The CDR3 is made up of 18 amino acids. Deletions cut 3 bases from V and 3 bases from J, with 24 bases between. CDR3 in amino acids: CASSSVGGTIAPYYGYTF. CDR3 coding DNA: TGCGCCAGCAGCTCCGTGGGGGGGACCATTGCGCCTTACTATGGCTACACCTTC.

The gene calls are TRBV7-9 and TRBJ2-2; 12 bases map to TRBD2. The CDR3 covers 16 residues. Per germline, CDR1 SEHNR and CDR2 FQNEAQ (reference sequence). After removal of 7 bases from V and 5 bases from J, the junction contained 8 bases not matched to a gene. The CDR3 sequence: CASTSRLAGATGELFF. The CDR3 nucleotides are TGTGCCAGCACCTCGAGACTAGCGGGGGCTACCGGGGAGCTGTTTTTT.

The J gene is TRBJ2-7, the V gene TRBV7-9; 12 bases agree with TRBD1. The CDR3 loop spans 14 amino acids. Trimming removed 5 bases from V and 7 bases from J; junction bases left unmatched: 6. The germline V gene has CDR1 SEHNR and CDR2 FQNEAQ (reference sequence). CDR3 nucleotide sequence: TGTGCCAGCAGCCCGGGACAGGGGGCGGAGGAGCAGTACTTC. Its translation: CASSPGQGAEEQYF.